This TCR beta chain was found in a study of cytomegalovirus exposure and HLA in healthy donors. This table comes from immunoSEQ multiplex PCR, and its TCRdb copy is limited to in-frame clones, with some not included. The top ten clones hold 5.8% of a sample with roughly 60,000 clones, 85% to 95% of them seen once. Germline V gene data show CDR1 as SGDLS and CDR2 as YYNGEE. Trimming stripped 3 bases from V and 5 bases from J, with 11 bases between. The CDR3 consists of 13 residues. Findings and limits, study-wide: Altogether, 164 TCR beta chains were recorded as cytomegalovirus-associated.

Points on this clone: Its antigen is currently unknown.

The V call is TRBV9, the J call TRBJ1-1; D uncertain. This receptor was obtained from a woman aged 18-29 years in good health and CMV-seropositive. Sample: PBMCs. As DNA, the CDR3 is TGTGCCAGCAGCGCCTCAGGTCGTACTGAAGCTTTCTTT. It encodes CASSASGRTEAFF.